The source of this T cell receptor beta chain is a study of control samples from healthy donors and cancer patients. The CDR3 has 14 amino acids. Per the germline V gene, CDR1 is LNHNV and CDR2 is YYDKDF (reference sequence). The V and J ends lost 4 bases and 9 bases respectively, with 19 bases between them. Produced via immunoSEQ multiplex PCR; TCRdb's table is partial and in-frame only. The top ten clones hold around 3.5% of a sample with 100,000 to 120,000 clones, 88% of them seen once. Sequencing was performed on PBMCs. The receptor's source is a woman in her fifties or sixties with lung cancer. This rearrangement joins TRBV15 to TRBJ2-7; D might be TRBD1 (6 bases). CDR3 sequence: CATSTRQAYEGQYF. CDR3 nucleotide sequence: TGTGCCACCAGCACCCGACAGGCCTACGAGGGGCAGTACTTC.